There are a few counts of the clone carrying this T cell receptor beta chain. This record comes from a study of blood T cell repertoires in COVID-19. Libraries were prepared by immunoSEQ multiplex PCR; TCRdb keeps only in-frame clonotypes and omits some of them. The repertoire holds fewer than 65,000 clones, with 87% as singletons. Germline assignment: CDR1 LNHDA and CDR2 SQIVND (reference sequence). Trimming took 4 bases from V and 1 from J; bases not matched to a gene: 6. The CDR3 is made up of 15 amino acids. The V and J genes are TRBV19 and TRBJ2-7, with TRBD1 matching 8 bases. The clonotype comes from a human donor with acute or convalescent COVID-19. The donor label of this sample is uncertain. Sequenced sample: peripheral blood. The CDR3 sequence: CASSNQGQGSYEQYF. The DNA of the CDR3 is TGTGCCAGTAGTAACCAAGGACAGGGATCCTACGAGCAGTACTTC.